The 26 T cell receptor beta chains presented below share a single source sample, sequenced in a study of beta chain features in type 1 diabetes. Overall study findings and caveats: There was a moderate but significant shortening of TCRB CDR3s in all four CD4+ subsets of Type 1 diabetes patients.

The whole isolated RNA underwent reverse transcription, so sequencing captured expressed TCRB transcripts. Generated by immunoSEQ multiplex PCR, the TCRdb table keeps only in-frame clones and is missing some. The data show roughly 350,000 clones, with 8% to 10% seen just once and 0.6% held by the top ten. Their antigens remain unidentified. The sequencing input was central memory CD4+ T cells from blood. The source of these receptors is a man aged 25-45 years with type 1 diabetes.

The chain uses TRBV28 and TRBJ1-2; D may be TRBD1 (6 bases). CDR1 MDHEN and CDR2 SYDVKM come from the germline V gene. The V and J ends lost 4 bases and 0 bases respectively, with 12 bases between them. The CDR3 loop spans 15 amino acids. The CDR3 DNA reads TGTGCCAGCAGTTCCGGACAGACACCTAACTATGGCTACACCTTC. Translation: CASSSGQTPNYGYTF.

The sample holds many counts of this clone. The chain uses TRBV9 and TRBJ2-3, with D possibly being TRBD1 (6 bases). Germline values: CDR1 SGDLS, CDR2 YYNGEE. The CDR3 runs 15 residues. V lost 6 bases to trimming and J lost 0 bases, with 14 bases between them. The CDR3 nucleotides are TGTGCCAGCAACACAGGGACGGCTAGCACAGATACGCAGTATTTT. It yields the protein CASNTGTASTDTQYF. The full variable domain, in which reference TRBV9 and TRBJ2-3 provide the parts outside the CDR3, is DSGVTQTPKHLITATGQRVTLRCSPRSGDLSVYWYQQSLDQGLQFLIQYYNGEERAKGNILERFSAQQFPDLHSELNLSSLELGDSALYFCASNTGTASTDTQYFGPGTRLTVL.

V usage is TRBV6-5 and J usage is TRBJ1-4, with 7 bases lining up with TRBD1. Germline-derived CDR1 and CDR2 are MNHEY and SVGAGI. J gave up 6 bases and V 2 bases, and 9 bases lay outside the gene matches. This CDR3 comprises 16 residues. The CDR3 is CASSYNSAGGHEKLFF. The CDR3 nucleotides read TGTGCCAGCAGTTACAATTCGGCAGGGGGGCATGAAAAACTGTTTTTT.

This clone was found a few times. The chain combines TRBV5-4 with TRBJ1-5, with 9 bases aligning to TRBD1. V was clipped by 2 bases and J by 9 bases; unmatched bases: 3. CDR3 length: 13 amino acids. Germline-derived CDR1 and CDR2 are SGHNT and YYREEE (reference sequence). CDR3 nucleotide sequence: TGTGCCAGCAGCTTAGACAGGGGGGCGCCCCAGCATTTT. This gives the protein CASSLDRGAPQHF. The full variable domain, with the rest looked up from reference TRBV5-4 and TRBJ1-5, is ETGVTQSPTHLIKTRGQQVTLRCSSQSGHNTVSWYQQALGQGPQFIFQYYREEENGRGNFPPRFSGLQFPNYSSELNVNALELDDSALYLCASSLDRGAPQHFGDGTRLSIL.

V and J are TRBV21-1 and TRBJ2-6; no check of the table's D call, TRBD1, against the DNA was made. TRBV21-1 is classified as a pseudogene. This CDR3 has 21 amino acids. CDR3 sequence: CASSGKGQTEPPPPWANVLTF. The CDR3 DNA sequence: TGTGCCAGCAGCGGAAAGGGGCAGACAGAACCTCCCCCTCCCTGGGCCAACGTCCTGACTTTC.

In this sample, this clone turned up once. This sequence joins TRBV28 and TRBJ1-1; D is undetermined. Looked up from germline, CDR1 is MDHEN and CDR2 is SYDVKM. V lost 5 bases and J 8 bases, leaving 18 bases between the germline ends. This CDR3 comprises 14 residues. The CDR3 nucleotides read TGTGCCAGCAGTCCACCCCGGGGATCGATCGAAGCTTTCTTT. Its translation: CASSPPRGSIEAFF.

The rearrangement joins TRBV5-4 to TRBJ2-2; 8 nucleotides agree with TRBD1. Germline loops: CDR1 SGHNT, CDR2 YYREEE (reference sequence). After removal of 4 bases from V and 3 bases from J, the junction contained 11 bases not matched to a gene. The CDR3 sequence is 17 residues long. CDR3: CASSHYPGGADTGELFF. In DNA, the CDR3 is TGTGCCAGCAGCCATTACCCAGGGGGCGCTGACACCGGGGAGCTGTTTTTT.

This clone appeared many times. The CDR3 loop reads CASSRAIQETQYF. The CDR3 DNA reads TGTGCCAGCTCACGAGCTATACAAGAGACCCAGTACTTC. The rearrangement joins TRBV18 to TRBJ2-5; D not resolved. V dropped 4 bases and J dropped 2 bases, with 8 bases sitting between them. The CDR3 is made up of 13 amino acids. Germline V gives CDR1 KGHSH, CDR2 LQKENI.

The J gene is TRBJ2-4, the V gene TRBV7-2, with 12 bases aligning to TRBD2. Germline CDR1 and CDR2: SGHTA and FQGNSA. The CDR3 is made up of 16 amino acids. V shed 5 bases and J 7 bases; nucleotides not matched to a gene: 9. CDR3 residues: CASSQGGLAGNNIQYF. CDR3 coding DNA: TGTGCCAGCAGCCAGGGGGGACTAGCGGGCAACAACATTCAGTACTTC.

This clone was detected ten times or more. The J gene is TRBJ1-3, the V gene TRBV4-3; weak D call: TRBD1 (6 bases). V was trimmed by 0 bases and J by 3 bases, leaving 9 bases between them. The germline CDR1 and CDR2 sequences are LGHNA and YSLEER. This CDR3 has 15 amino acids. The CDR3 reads CASSQEAQGGNTIYF. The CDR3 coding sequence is TGCGCCAGCAGCCAAGAAGCACAGGGTGGAAACACCATATATTTT.

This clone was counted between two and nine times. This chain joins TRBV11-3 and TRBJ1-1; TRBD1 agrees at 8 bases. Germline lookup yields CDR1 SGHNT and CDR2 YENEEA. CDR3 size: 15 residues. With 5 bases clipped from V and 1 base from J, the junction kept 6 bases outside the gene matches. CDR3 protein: CASSRGQGGNTEAFF. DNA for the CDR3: TGTGCCAGCAGCCGCGGACAGGGTGGGAACACTGAAGCTTTCTTT.

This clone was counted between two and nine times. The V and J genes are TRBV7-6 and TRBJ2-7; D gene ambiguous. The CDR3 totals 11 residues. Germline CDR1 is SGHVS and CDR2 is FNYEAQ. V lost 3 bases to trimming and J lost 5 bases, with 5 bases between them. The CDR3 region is CASSFSDEQYF. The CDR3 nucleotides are TGTGCCAGCAGCTTTAGTGACGAGCAGTACTTC.

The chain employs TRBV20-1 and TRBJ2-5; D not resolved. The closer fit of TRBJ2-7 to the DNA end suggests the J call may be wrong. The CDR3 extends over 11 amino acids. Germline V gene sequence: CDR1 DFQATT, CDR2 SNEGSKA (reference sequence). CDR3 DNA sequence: TGCAGTGCTAGGGTCAGCTACGAGCAGTACTTC. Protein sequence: CSARVSYEQYF.

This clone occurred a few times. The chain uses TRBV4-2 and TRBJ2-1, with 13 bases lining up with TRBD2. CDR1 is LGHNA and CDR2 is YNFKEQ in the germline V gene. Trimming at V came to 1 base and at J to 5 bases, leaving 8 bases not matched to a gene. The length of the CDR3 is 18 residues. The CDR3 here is CASSQGTGTSGKNNEQFF. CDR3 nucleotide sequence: TGTGCCAGCAGCCAAGGGACCGGGACTAGCGGGAAAAACAATGAGCAGTTCTTC.

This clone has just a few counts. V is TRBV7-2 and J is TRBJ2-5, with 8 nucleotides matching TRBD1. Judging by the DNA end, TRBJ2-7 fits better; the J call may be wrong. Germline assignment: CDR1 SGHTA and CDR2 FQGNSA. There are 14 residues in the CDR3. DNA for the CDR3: TGTGCCAGCAGCTTAAGACAGGGGTGGTACGAGCAGTACTTC. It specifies CASSLRQGWYEQYF.

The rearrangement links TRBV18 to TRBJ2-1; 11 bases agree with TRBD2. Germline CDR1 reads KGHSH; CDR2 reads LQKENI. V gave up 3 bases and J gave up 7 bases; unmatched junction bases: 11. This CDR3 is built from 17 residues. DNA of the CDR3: TGTGCCAGCTCACCGCCGCGGACTAGCGGGCCTATGAATGAGCAGTTCTTC. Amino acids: CASSPPRTSGPMNEQFF.

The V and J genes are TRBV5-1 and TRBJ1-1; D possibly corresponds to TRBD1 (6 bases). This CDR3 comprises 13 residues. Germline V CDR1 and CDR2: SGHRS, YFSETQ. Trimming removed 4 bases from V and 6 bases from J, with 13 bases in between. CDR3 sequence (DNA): TGCGCCAGCAGCCAGGGGTCTAATTCTGAAGCTTTCTTT. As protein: CASSQGSNSEAFF.

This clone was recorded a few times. The CDR3 is CASSLAGAGNTIYF. CDR3 nucleotides: TGTGCCAGCAGTTTAGCGGGTGCTGGAAACACCATATATTTT. The V call is TRBV28, the J call TRBJ1-3; D is unclear. Germline CDR1 MDHEN, CDR2 SYDVKM. V gave up 2 bases and J gave up 2 bases, with 7 bases separating them. This CDR3 has 14 amino acids.

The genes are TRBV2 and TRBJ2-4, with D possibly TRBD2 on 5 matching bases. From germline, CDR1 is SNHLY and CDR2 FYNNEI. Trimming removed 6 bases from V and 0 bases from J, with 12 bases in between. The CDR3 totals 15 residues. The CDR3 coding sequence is TGTGCCAGCAGGTTTGGAGGAATAGCCAAAAACATTCAGTACTTC. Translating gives CASRFGGIAKNIQYF.

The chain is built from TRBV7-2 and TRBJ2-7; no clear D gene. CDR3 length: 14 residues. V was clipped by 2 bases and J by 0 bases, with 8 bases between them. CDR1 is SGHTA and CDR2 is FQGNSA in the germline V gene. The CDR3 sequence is CASSLSWSSYEQYF. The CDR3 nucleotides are TGTGCCAGCAGCTTAAGCTGGAGCTCCTACGAGCAGTACTTC.

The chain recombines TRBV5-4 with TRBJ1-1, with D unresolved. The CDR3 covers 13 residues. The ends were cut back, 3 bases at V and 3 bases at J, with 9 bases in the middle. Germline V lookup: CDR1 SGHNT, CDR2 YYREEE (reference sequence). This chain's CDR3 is CASSSLGHTEAFF. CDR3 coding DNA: TGTGCCAGCAGCTCACTCGGGCACACTGAAGCTTTCTTT.

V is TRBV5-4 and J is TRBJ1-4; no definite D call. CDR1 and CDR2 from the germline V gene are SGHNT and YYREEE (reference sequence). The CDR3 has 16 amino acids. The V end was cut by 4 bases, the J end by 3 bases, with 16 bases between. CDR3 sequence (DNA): TGTGCCAGCAGCCCAAGAAGGGCAGATCCTAATGAAAAACTGTTTTTT. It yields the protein CASSPRRADPNEKLFF.

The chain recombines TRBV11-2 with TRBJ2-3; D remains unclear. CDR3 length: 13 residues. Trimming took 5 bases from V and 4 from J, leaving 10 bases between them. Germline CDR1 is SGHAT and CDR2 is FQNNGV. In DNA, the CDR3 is TGTGCCAGCAGCCCAGGTGGGGCAGATACGCAGTATTTT. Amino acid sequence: CASSPGGADTQYF.

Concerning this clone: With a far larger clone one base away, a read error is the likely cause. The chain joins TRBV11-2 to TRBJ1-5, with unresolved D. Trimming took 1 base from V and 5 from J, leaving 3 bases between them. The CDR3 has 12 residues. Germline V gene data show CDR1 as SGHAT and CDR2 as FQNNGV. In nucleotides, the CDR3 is TGTGCCAGCAGCTTAGGGGATCAGCCCCAGCATTTT. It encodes CASSLGDQPQHF.

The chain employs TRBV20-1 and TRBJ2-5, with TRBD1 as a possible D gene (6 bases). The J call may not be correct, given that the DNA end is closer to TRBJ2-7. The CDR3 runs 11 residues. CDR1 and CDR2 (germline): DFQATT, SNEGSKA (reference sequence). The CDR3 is CSAGHSYEQYF. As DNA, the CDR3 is TGCAGTGCGGGACACTCCTACGAGCAGTACTTC.

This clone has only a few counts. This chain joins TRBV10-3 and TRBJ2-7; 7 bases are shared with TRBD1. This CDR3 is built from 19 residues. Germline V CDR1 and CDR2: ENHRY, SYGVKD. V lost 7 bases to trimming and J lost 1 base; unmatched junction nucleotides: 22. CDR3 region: CAITPDRASRKWVSYEQYF. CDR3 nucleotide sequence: TGTGCCATCACCCCCGACAGGGCCTCGCGGAAATGGGTATCCTACGAGCAGTACTTC.